Below are 5 T cell receptor beta chains sequenced from a single sample in a study of cytomegalovirus exposure and HLA in healthy donors. PCR was performed using 60 Vbeta and 13 Jbeta primers. Sequencing used immunoSEQ multiplex PCR; TCRdb keeps in-frame clones, though not all of them. This sample has 130,000 to 150,000 clones; approximately 80% occur once, and the top ten carry more than 9.5%. Sequencing input: PBMCs. These receptor sequences come from a woman aged 55-70 years in good health and CMV-seropositive.

Concerning this clone itself: This same CDR3 is encoded by further DNA sequences in the sample. This sequence joins TRBV30 and TRBJ2-5, with D unclear. Germline V gene sequence: CDR1 GTSNPN, CDR2 SVGIG (reference sequence). The CDR3 is 10 amino acids. V shed 2 bases and J shed 5 bases, with 3 bases lying between them. CDR3 loop: CAWSSETQYF. The DNA of the CDR3 is TGTGCCTGGAGTAGCGAGACCCAGTACTTC.

A single count supports this clone. The rearrangement joins TRBV28 to TRBJ2-7; weak D call: TRBD2 (6 bases). CDR3 length: 15 amino acids. The V and J ends lost 2 bases and 1 base respectively, with 12 bases between them. Per germline, CDR1 MDHEN and CDR2 SYDVKM. The CDR3 nucleotides are TGTGCCAGCAGTTTAGGGCTAGCGAATTCCTACGAGCAGTACTTC. It codes for CASSLGLANSYEQYF.

The genes are TRBV28 and TRBJ2-1, with TRBD2 matching 8 bases. From germline, CDR1 is MDHEN and CDR2 SYDVKM. This CDR3 comprises 16 residues. The trim removed 7 bases at V and 0 bases at J, leaving 8 bases unmatched. Here the CDR3 DNA reads TGTGCCAGCATCGGCGGGGGGAGGGGCTCCTACAATGAGCAGTTCTTC. It encodes CASIGGGRGSYNEQFF.

The chain uses TRBV20-1 and TRBJ2-5; D is unresolved. The germline V gene encodes CDR1 DFQATT and CDR2 SNEGSKA (reference sequence). V lost 6 bases, J lost 0 bases, and 5 bases lay in between. CDR3 length: 11 amino acids. The CDR3 region is CSAAHQETQYF. DNA of the CDR3: TGCAGTGCGGCTCACCAAGAGACCCAGTACTTC.

CDR3 DNA: TGTGCCAGCAGTTACCCGTCTGTTGATGAGCAGTTCTTC. Translated, it gives CASSYPSVDEQFF. V is TRBV6-6 and J is TRBJ2-1; unclear D gene. The CDR3 runs 13 residues. V was shortened by 2 bases and J by 8 bases, with 10 bases between the two germline ends. From germline, CDR1 is MNHNY and CDR2 SVGAGI (reference sequence).